This entry is about one T cell receptor beta chain. What it binds is not known. Regarding time point: week 11, during vaccination. Each dose delivered 300 ug of mutant IDH1 20-mer peptide subcutaneously with imiquimod. The sample is drawn from a study of a mutant IDH1 vaccine in newly diagnosed glioma. As for the study in general: Vaccination of patients was performed eight times, in weeks 1, 3, 5, 7, 11, 15, 19 and 23. Vaccine dosing followed radiotherapy by 4-6 weeks, or accompanied temozolomide cycles. Treatment recipients were around 62% male and approximately 40% female, and their mean age was around 37 years. Earlier treatment was radiotherapy, temozolomide, or both, with most getting both.

TCRdb keeps only in-frame clones here, not all; method: immunoSEQ multiplex PCR. The table includes under 150,000 clones, about nine tenths detected once. CDR1 is WNHNN and CDR2 is SYGVQD in the germline V gene (reference sequence). The V gene end was trimmed by 0 bases and the J gene end by 7 bases; junction bases not matched to a gene: 9. The length of the CDR3 is 16 residues. The V and J genes are TRBV10-1 and TRBJ2-1; 7 bases fit TRBD1. The sequence came from a woman between 50 and 59 years old with glioma. Specimen: PBMCs, collected from a glioma patient whose treatment included an IDH1 peptide vaccine. CDR3 loop: CASSESAGTDGNEQFF. As DNA, the CDR3 is TGCGCCAGCAGTGAGTCCGCCGGGACAGACGGTAATGAGCAGTTCTTC.